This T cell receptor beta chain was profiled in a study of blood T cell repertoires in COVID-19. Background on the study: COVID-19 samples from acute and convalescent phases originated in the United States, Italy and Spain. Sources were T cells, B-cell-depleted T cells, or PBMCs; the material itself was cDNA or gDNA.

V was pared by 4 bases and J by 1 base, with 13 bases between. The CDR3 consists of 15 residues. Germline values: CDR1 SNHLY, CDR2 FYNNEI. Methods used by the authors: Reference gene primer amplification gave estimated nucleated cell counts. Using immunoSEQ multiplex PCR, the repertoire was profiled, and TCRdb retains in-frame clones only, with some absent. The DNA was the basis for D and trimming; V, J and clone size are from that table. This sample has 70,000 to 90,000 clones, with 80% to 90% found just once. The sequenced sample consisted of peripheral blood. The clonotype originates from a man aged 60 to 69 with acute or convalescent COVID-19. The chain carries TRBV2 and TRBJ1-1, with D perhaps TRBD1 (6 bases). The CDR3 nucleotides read TGTGCCAGCAGTGCCCGGGACACCCCGAACACTGAAGCTTTCTTT. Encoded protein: CASSARDTPNTEAFF.